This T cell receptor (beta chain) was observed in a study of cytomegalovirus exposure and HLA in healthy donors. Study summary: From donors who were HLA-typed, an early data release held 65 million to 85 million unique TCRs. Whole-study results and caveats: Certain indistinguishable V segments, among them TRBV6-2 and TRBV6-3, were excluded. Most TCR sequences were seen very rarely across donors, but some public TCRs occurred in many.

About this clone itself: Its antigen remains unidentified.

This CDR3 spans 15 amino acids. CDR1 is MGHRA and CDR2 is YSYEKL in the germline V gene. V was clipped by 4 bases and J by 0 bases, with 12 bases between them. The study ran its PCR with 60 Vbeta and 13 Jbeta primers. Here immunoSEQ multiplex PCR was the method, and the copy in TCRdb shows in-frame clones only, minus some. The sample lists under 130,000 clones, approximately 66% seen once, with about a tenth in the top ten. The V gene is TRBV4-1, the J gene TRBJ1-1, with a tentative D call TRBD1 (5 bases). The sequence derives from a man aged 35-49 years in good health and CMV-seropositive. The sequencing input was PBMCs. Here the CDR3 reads CASSPSPGMNTEAFF. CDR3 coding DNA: TGCGCCAGCAGCCCCTCGCCAGGGATGAACACTGAAGCTTTCTTT.